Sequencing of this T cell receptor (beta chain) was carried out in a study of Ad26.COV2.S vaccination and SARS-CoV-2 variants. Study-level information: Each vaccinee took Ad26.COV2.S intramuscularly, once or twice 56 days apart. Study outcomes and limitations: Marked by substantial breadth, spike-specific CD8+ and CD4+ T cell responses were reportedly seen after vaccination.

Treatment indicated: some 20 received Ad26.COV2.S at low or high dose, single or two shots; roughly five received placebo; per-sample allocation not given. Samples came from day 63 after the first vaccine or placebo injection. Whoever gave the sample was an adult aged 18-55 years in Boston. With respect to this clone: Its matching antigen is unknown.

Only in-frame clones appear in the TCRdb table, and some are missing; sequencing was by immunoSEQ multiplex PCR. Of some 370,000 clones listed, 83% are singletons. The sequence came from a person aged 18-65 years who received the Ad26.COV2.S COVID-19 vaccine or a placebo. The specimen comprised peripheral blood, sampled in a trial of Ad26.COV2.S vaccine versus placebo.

Here the CDR3 reads CASSQDYQGGTQYF. The CDR3 bases are TGTGCCAGCAGCCAAGATTATCAGGGCGGTACGCAGTATTTT. The chain joins TRBV4-2 to TRBJ2-3; D possibly corresponds to TRBD1 (5 bases). Germline CDR1 and CDR2: LGHNA and YNFKEQ. The ends were cut back, 0 bases at V and 8 bases at J, with 12 bases in the middle. This CDR3 contains 14 residues.